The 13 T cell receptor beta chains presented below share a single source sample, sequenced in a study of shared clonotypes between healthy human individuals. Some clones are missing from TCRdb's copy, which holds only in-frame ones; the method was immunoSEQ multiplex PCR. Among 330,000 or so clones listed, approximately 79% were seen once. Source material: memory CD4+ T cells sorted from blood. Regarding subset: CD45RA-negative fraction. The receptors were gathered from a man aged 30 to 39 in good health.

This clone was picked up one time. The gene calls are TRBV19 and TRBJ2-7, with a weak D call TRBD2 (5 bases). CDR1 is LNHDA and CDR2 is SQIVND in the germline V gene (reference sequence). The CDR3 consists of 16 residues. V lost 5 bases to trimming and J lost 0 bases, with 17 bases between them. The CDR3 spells CASSPLLRGNSYEQYF. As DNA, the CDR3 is TGTGCCAGTAGTCCCCTTCTACGGGGAAACTCCTACGAGCAGTACTTC.

This chain's CDR3 is CSGTDDQETQYF. The CDR3 region has the DNA TGCAGCGGAACAGACGACCAAGAGACCCAGTACTTC. This chain connects TRBV29-1 to TRBJ2-5, with unresolved D. V was pared by 7 bases and J by 0 bases, with 9 bases between. The CDR3 is 12 residues long. CDR1 is SQVTM, CDR2 ANQGSEA, per germline.

CDR3 nucleotide sequence: TGTGCCAGCAGCCATCCAATGCTCGGCGGGGCCACAGATACGCAGTATTTT. Translation gives CASSHPMLGGATDTQYF. J is TRBJ2-3 and V is TRBV14; a possible D gene is TRBD2 (6 bases). V was trimmed by 3 bases and J by 2 bases, leaving 18 bases between them. CDR1 is SGHDN and CDR2 is FVKESK in the germline V gene. The CDR3 has 17 residues.

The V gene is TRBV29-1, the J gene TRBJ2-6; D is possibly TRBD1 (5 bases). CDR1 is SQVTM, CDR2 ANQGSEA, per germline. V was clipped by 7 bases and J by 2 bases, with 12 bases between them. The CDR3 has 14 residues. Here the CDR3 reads CSGRVSAGANVLTF. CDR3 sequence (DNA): TGCAGCGGCAGGGTTTCGGCTGGGGCCAACGTCCTGACTTTC.

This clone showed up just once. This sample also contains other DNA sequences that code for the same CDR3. The CDR3 loop is CATNSGNTGELFF. As DNA, the CDR3 is TGTGCCACCAATAGCGGGAACACCGGGGAGCTGTTTTTT. This sequence joins TRBV2 and TRBJ2-2, with D possibly being TRBD2 (6 bases). From germline, CDR1 is SNHLY and CDR2 FYNNEI. The germline V and J ends were trimmed by 10 bases and 1 base, with 10 bases remaining between them. The CDR3 spans 13 residues.

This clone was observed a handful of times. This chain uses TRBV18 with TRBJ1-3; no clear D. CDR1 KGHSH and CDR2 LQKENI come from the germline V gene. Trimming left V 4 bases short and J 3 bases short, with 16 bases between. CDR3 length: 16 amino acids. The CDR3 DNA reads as TGTGCCAGCTCACGAGAGGCCCGGGGATTTGGAAACACCATATATTTT. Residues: CASSREARGFGNTIYF.

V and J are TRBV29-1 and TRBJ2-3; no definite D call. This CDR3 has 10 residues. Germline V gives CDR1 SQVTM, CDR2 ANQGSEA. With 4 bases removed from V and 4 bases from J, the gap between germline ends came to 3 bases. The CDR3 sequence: CSVGSDTQYF. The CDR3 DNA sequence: TGCAGCGTTGGTTCAGATACGCAGTATTTT.

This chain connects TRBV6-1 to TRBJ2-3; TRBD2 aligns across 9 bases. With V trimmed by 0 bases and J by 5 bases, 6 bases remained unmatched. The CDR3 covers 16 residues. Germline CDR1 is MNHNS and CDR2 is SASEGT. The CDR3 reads CASSEARGRAGDTQYF. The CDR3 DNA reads TGTGCCAGCAGTGAAGCGCGCGGGAGGGCCGGAGATACGCAGTATTTT.

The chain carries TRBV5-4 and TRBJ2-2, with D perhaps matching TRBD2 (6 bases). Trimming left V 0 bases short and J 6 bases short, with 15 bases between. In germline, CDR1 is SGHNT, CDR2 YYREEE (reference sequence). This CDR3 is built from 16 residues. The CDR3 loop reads CASSLASGARPGELFF. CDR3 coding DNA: TGTGCCAGCAGCTTGGCCTCGGGAGCCCGCCCCGGGGAGCTGTTTTTT.

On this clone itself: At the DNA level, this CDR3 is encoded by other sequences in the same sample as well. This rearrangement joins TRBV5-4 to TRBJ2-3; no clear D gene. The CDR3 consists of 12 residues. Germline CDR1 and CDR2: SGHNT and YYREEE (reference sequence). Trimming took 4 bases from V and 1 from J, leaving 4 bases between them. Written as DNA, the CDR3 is TGTGCCAGCAGCCGGGGCACAGATACGCAGTATTTT. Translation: CASSRGTDTQYF.

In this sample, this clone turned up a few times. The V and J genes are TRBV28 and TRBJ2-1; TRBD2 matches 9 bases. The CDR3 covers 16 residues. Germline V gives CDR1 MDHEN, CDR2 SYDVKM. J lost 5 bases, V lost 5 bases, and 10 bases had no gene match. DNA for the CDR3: TGTGCCAGCAGTCCCTACCTAGCGGGGCGCAACAATGAGCAGTTCTTC. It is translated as CASSPYLAGRNNEQFF. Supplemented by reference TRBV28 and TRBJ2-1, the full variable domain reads DVKVTQSSRYLVKRTGEKVFLECVQDMDHENMFWYRQDPGLGLRLIYFSYDVKMKEKGDIPEGYSVSREKKERFSLILESASTNQTSMYLCASSPYLAGRNNEQFFGPGTRLTVL.

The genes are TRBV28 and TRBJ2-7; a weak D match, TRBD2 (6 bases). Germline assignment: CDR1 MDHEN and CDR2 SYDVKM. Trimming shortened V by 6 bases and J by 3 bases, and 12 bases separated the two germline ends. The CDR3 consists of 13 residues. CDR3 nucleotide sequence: TGTGCCAGCAGCCAATACGGGAGCTACGAGCAGTACTTC. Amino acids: CASSQYGSYEQYF.

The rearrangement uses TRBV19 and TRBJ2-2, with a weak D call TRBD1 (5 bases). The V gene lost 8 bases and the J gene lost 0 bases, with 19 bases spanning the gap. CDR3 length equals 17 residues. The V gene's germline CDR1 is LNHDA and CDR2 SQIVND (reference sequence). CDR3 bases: TGTGCCAGTTTGAAAACAGGCCCTCTCTCGAACACCGGGGAGCTGTTTTTT. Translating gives CASLKTGPLSNTGELFF.